In this sample, the clone carrying this T cell receptor (beta chain) turned up a few times. The target antigen is unknown. This sample was taken from a study of blood T cells in healthy people across ages. V was trimmed by 6 bases and J by 6 bases, leaving 14 bases between them. Germline values: CDR1 MDHEN, CDR2 SYDVKM. The CDR3 totals 13 residues. Overall study findings and caveats: Aged donors had fewer naive CD4+ cells and lower diversity than long-lived donors. Roughly linear declines in TCR beta diversity per million T cells occurred with age. Changes seen in expanded clonotypes were possibly confounded by donor CMV status left unknown.

Alongside a J-beta primer mix, a sample-barcoded 5' primer served in a second PCR lasting roughly 6 to 11 cycles. One entry per CDR3 protein, called by TCRdb with MiXCR from the 5' RACE reads. The profile covers about 620,000 distinct CDR3 sequences, with more than 20% appearing a single time and 3% to 4.5% taken by the ten largest. The sample, approximately 11 milliliters of peripheral blood, was drawn from each donor. Input material: blood. The V gene is TRBV28, the J gene TRBJ1-1; D remains unclear. This TCR came from an older man in good health. For the CDR3, the DNA is TGTGCCAGCAGGCCCCGGACGATCCCTGAAGCTTTCTTT. It yields the protein CASRPRTIPEAFF.